A single T cell receptor beta chain is shown here with its context. The antigen is not known. The V gene end was trimmed by 8 bases and the J gene end by 4 bases; junction bases not matched to a gene: 8. The germline V gene encodes CDR1 SQVTM and CDR2 ANQGSEA. This CDR3 spans 14 amino acids. The data were taken from a study of cytomegalovirus exposure and HLA in healthy donors. Study-level findings and limits: While the bulk of TCR sequences proved rare, some public TCRs turned up in many donors. Later analysis suggested most CMV-associated TCR beta chains were HLA-restricted.

The PCR was carried out with 60 Vbeta primers and 13 Jbeta primers. The assay was immunoSEQ multiplex PCR, and TCRdb's table has in-frame clones only and misses some. Of a few hundred thousand clones in the sample, 80% to 95% were seen once. The V call is TRBV29-1, the J call TRBJ2-3; 11 bases are shared with TRBD2. Source material: PBMCs. The clonotype originates from a girl aged 2 to 9 in good health and CMV-seronegative. The CDR3 nucleotides are TGCAGCTGGCGACTAGCGGGACTTGCAGATACGCAGTATTTT. This translates into CSWRLAGLADTQYF.